The following is a TCR beta chain sequence with its context. The antigen is undetermined. The assay was immunoSEQ multiplex PCR, and TCRdb's table has in-frame clones only and misses some. Counted here are tens of thousands of clones, approximately 94% occurring once; the ten biggest clones make up 1.5% to 2.5%. This CDR3 contains 14 residues. The V gene's germline CDR1 is PRHDT and CDR2 FYEKMQ (reference sequence). V lost 5 bases to trimming and J lost 6 bases, with 16 bases between them. This entry belongs to a study of graft-versus-host responses after intestinal transplantation. About the research overall: The recipients all started with anti-thymocyte globulin induction and then took tacrolimus and steroids for 3 to 4 years.

Study outcomes and limitations: Peak circulating GvH clone levels were associated with early post-transplant HvG declines. Patients with graft-donor T cell macrochimerism had high graft-versus-host to host-versus-graft clonal ratios in allografts. The marrow of recipients harbored GvH clones, and ileum or blood showed some of them first.

This chain joins TRBV13 and TRBJ1-1, with D perhaps matching TRBD1 (5 bases). The sequencing used unstimulated CD8+ T cells sorted from spleen or lymph node cells, collected before intestinal transplant. The receptor was isolated from a human donor who received an intestinal transplant. CDR3 nucleotide sequence: TGTGCCAGCAGCGCCACTACAGGCTCAGCTGAAGCTTTCTTT. This sequence encodes CASSATTGSAEAFF.